This entry describes one T cell receptor beta chain. V gave up 8 bases and J gave up 3 bases; unmatched junction bases: 6. CDR1 and CDR2 (germline): SGHDT, YYEEEE. The CDR3 loop spans 14 amino acids. The entry originates in a study of blood T cell repertoires in COVID-19. The overall study: Acute and convalescent COVID-19 samples came from the United States, Italy and Spain. T cells, B-cell-depleted T cells, or PBMCs provided the cDNA or gDNA that served as material.

Original handling: Amplification of reference gene primers provided the estimated nucleated cell counts. Profiling relied on immunoSEQ multiplex PCR, and the TCRdb table lists in-frame clones only, not all of them. That table is the source of V, J and clone size, and D and trimming were worked out from the DNA. The sample contains approximately 300,000 clones, about nine tenths of which appear only once. The clonotype originates from a woman aged 40 to 50 with acute or convalescent COVID-19. The material sequenced was peripheral blood. The rearrangement joins TRBV5-6 to TRBJ2-2; 8 bases align to TRBD1. For the CDR3, the DNA is TGTGCCAGTACGGGGACAGGCGACACCGGGGAGCTGTTTTTT. Encoded protein: CASTGTGDTGELFF.